What follows is one T cell receptor (beta chain) and its context. This record comes from a study of blood T cell repertoires in COVID-19. Across the whole study: Both acute and convalescent COVID-19 samples were obtained from the United States, Italy and Spain.

Sequencing used immunoSEQ multiplex PCR; TCRdb keeps in-frame clones, though not all of them. The sample carries approximately 200,000 clones, around 80% recorded once. The sample consisted of peripheral blood. This receptor was taken from a human donor with acute or convalescent COVID-19. The donor label of this sample is uncertain.

For the CDR3, the DNA is TGTGCCAGTAGTATAAGTGGGGCAGCTCGATGGGTGATGAACACTGAAGCTTTCTTT. Its translation is CASSISGAARWVMNTEAFF. The chain couples TRBV19 to TRBJ1-1; a possible D gene is TRBD1 (5 bases). CDR3 length equals 19 residues. Trimming took off 2 bases at V and 0 bases at J, with 22 bases between the two ends. Germline values: CDR1 LNHDA, CDR2 SQIVND (reference sequence).